Included here is one T cell receptor (beta chain) sequence, with context. Its matching antigen is unknown. At one end the junction does not follow the germline gene, possibly because of a read error. Produced via immunoSEQ multiplex PCR; TCRdb's table is partial and in-frame only. The data show several thousand clones, roughly 87% seen once. These data belong to a study of T cell clonotyping in hematopoietic cell transplantation. Study at large: Recipient samples before transplant were obtained post-cytoreduction.

Whole-study findings and limits: After transplant, recipient diversity fell while pathologically expanded clonotypes grew through day 180.

Time point in this sample: recipient sample about 28 days before transplant, after cytoreduction. Samples: about 28 days before transplant, then days 30, 100 and 180 after. The CDR3 is made up of 13 amino acids. Germline-derived CDR1 and CDR2 are SGHNT and YYREEE (reference sequence). The chain joins TRBV5-4 to TRBJ1-5; D may be TRBD1 (5 bases). The sequence came from a woman in her fifties or sixties with acute myeloid leukemia. Some clones in this sample may be carry-over from other donors' samples. Sequences were derived from peripheral blood mononuclear cells, sampled before stem cell transplant. The CDR3 region is CASSLEGPQPQHF. The DNA for the CDR3 is TGCGCCAGCAGCTTGGAGGGGCCTCAGCCCCAGCATTTT.